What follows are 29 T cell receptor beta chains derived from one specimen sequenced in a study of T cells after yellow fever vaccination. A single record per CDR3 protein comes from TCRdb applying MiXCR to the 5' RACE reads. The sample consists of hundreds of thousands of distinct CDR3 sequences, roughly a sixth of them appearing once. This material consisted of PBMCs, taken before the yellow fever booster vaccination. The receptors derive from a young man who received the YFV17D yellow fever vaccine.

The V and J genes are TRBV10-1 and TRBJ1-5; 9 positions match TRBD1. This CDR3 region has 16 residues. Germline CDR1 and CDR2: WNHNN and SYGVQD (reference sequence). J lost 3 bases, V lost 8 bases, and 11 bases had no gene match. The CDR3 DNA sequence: TGCGCCAGCCTACCTCACCGGGACAGGGACAATCAGCCCCAGCATTTT. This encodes CASLPHRDRDNQPQHF.

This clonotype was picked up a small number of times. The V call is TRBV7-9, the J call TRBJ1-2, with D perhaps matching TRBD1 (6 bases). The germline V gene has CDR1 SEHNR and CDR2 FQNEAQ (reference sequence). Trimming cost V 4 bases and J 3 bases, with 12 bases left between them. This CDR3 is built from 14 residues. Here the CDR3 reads CASSYRASDYGYTF. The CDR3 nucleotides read TGTGCCAGCAGCTACAGGGCCTCGGACTATGGCTACACCTTC. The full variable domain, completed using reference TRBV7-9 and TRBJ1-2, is DTGVSQNPRHKITKRGQNVTFRCDPISEHNRLYWYRQTLGQGPEFLTYFQNEAQLEKSRLLSDRFSAERPKGSFSTLEIQRTEQGDSAMYLCASSYRASDYGYTFGSGTRLTVV.

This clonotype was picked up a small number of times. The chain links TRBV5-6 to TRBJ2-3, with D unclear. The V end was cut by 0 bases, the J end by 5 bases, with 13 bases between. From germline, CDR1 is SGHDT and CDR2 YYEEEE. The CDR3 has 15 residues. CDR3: CASSLVGPPGDTQYF. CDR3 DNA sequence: TGTGCCAGCAGCTTGGTGGGTCCTCCGGGAGATACGCAGTATTTT.

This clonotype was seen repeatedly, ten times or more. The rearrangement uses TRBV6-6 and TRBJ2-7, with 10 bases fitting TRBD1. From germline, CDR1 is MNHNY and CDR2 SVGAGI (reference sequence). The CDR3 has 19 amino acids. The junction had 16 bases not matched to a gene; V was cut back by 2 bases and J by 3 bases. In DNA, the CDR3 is TGTGCCAGCAGTTACCTGGACAGGGGGGGGAGTCAATCTGGCTACGAGCAGTACGTC. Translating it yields CASSYLDRGGSQSGYEQYV.

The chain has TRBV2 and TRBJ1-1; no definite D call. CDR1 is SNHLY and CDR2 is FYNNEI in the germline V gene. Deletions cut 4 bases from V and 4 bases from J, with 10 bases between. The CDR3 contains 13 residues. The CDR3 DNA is TGTGCCAGCAGTGGAGACCAAAGCACTGAAGCTTTCTTT. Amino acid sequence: CASSGDQSTEAFF.

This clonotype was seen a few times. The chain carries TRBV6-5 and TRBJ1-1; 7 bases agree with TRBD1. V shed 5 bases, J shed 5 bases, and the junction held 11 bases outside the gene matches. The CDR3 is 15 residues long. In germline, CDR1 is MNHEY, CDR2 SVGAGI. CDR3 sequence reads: CASSILTGKGTEAFF. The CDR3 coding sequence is TGTGCCAGCAGTATACTGACAGGGAAAGGGACTGAAGCTTTCTTT.

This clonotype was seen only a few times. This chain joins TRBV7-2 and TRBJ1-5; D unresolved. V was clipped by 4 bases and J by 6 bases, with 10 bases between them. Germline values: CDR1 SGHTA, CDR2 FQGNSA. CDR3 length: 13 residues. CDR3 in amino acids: CASSSDRSQPQHF. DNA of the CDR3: TGTGCCAGCAGCTCGGATAGGAGTCAGCCCCAGCATTTT.

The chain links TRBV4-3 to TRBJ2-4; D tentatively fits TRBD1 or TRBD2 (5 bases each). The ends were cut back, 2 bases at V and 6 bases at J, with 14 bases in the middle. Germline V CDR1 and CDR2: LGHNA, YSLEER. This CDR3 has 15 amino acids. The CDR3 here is CASSQTRAAGNIQYF. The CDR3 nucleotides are TGCGCCAGCAGCCAAACCAGGGCGGCGGGAAACATTCAGTACTTC.

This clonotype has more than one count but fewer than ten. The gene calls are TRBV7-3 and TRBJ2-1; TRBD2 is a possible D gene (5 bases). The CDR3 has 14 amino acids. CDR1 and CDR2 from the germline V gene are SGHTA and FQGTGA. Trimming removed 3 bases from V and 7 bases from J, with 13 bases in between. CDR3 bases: TGTGCCAGCAGCTTCGTGGGGAGAGGTAATGAGCAGTTCTTC. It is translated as CASSFVGRGNEQFF.

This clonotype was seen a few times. In DNA form, the CDR3 reads TGTGCCAGTAGTCTCAGCGGGGGGGCGAGGAATGAGCAGTTCTTC. Translating it yields CASSLSGGARNEQFF. This chain joins TRBV19 and TRBJ2-1; 10 nucleotides align to TRBD2. CDR1 and CDR2 (germline): LNHDA, SQIVND (reference sequence). V gave up 5 bases and J gave up 7 bases; unmatched junction bases: 8. The CDR3 consists of 15 residues.

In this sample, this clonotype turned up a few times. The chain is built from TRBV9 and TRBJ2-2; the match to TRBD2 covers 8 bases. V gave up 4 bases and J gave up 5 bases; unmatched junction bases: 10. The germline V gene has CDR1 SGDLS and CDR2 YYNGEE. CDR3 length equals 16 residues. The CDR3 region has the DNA TGTGCCAGCAGCTCAACTAGCGGCGGAGGGACCGGGGAGCTGTTTTTT. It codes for CASSSTSGGGTGELFF.

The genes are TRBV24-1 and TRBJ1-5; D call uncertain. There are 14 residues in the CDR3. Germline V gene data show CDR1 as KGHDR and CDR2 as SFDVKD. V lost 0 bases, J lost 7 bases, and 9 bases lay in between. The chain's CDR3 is CATSDLNNGQPQHF. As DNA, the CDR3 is TGTGCCACCAGTGATTTGAACAACGGGCAGCCCCAGCATTTT.

Written as DNA, the CDR3 is TGTGCCAGCAGTCTAGGGGCGGGGACAGAGCAGTTCTTC. Translated, it gives CASSLGAGTEQFF. The chain recombines TRBV7-3 with TRBJ2-1; D is tentatively TRBD1 or TRBD2 (6 bases each). V lost 6 bases, J lost 10 bases, and 16 bases lay in between. The CDR3 covers 13 residues. Germline CDR1 and CDR2: SGHTA and FQGTGA.

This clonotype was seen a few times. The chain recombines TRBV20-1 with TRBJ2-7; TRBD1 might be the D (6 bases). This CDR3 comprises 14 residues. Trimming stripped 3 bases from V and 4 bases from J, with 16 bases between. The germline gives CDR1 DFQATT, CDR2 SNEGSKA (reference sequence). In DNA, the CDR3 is TGCAGTGCTAGGGTCGGACAGAACTTTTACGAGCAGTACTTC. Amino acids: CSARVGQNFYEQYF.

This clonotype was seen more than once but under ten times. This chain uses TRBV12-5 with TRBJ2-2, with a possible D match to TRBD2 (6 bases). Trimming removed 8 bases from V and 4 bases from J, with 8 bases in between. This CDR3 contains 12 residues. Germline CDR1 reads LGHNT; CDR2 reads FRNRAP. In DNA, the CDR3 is TGTGCTAGTTCCGGGGGCACCGGGGAGCTGTTTTTT. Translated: CASSGGTGELFF.

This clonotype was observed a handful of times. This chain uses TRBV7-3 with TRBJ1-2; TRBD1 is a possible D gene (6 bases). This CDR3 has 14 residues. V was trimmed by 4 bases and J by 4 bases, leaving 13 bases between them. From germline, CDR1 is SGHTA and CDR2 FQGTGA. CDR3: CASSSRQEVYGYTF. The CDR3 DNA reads TGTGCCAGCAGCTCTCGACAGGAGGTCTATGGCTACACCTTC.

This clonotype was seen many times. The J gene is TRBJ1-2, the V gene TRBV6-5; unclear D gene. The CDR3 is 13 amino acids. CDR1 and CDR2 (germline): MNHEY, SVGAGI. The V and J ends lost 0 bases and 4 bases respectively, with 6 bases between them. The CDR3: CASSYSEGYGYTF. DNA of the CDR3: TGTGCCAGCAGTTACTCTGAGGGCTATGGCTACACCTTC.

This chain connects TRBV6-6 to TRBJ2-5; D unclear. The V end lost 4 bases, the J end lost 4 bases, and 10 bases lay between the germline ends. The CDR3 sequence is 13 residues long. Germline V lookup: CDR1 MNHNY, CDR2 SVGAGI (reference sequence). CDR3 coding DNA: TGTGCCAGCAGTTTGTACAGAAGAGAGACCCAGTACTTC. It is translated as CASSLYRRETQYF.

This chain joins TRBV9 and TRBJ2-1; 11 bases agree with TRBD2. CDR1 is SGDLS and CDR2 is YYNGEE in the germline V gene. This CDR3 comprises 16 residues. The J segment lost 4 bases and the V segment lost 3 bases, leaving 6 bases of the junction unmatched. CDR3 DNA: TGTGCCAGCAGCGCCTCACTAGCGGGGGATTACAATGAGCAGTTCTTC. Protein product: CASSASLAGDYNEQFF. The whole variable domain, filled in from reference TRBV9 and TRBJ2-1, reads DSGVTQTPKHLITATGQRVTLRCSPRSGDLSVYWYQQSLDQGLQFLIQYYNGEERAKGNILERFSAQQFPDLHSELNLSSLELGDSALYFCASSASLAGDYNEQFFGPGTRLTVL.

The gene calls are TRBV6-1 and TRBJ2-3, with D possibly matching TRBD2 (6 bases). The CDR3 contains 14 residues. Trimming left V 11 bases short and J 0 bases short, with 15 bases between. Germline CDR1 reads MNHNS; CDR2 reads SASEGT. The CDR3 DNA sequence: TGTGCCCCCACCCCGGGGACTAGCACAGATACGCAGTATTTT. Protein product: CAPTPGTSTDTQYF.

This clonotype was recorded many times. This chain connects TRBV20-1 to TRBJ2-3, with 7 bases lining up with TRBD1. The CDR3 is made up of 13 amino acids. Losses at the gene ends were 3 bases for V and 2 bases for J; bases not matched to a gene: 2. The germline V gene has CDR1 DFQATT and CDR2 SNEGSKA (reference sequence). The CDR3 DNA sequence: TGCAGTGCTAGTGACAGGGTCACAGATACGCAGTATTTT. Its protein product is CSASDRVTDTQYF.

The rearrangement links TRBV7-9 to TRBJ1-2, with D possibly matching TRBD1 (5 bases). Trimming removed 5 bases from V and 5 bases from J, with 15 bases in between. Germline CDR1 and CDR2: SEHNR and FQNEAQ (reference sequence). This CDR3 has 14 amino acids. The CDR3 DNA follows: TGTGCCAGCAGCGGGGGGACTTATGTATATGGCTACACCTTC. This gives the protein CASSGGTYVYGYTF.

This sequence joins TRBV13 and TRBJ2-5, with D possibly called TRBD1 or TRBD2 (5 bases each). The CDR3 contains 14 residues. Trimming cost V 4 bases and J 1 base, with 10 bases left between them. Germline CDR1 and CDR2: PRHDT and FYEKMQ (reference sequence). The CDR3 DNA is TGTGCCAGCAGCTGGGGGTGGGGCCAAGAGACCCAGTACTTC. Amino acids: CASSWGWGQETQYF.

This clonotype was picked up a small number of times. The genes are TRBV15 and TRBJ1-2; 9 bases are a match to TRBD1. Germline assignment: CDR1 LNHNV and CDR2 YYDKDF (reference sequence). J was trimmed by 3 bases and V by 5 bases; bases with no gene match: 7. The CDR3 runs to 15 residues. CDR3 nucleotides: TGTGCCACCAGCGCGCACAGGGGGCAGGACTATGGCTACACCTTC. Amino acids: CATSAHRGQDYGYTF.

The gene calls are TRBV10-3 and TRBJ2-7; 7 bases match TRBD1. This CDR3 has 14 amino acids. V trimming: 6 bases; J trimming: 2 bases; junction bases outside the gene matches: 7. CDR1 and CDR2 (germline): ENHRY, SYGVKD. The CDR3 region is CAIREGQLAYEQYF. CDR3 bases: TGTGCCATCAGAGAGGGACAGCTAGCCTACGAGCAGTACTTC.

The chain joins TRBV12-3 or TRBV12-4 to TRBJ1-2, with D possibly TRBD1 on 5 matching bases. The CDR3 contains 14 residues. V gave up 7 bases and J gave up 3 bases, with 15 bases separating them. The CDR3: CASTPDTSYYGYTF. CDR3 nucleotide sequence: TGTGCCAGCACCCCGGACACGAGCTACTATGGCTACACCTTC.

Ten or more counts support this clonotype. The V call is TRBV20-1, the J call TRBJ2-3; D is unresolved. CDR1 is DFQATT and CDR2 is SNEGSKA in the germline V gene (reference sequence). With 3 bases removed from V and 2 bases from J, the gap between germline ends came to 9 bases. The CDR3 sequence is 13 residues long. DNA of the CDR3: TGCAGTGCTAGTCCCATGCCCACAGATACGCAGTATTTT. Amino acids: CSASPMPTDTQYF.

Written as DNA, the CDR3 is TGCAGTGCTAGAGATTACAGTTATAGCAATCAGCCCCAGCATTTT. It encodes CSARDYSYSNQPQHF. The rearrangement uses TRBV20-1 and TRBJ1-5; D is unresolved. Germline CDR1 is DFQATT and CDR2 is SNEGSKA (reference sequence). V lost 0 bases, J lost 0 bases, and 9 bases lay in between. The CDR3 totals 15 residues.

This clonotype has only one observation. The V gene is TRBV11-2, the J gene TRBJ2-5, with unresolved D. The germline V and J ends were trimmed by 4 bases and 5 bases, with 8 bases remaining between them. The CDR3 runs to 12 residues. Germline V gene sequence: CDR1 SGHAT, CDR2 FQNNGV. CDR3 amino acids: CASSSLPETQYF. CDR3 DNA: TGTGCCAGCAGCTCCCTTCCCGAGACCCAGTACTTC. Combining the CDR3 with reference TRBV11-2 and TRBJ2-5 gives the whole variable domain EAGVAQSPRYKIIEKRQSVAFWCNPISGHATLYWYQQILGQGPKLLIQFQNNGVVDDSQLPKDRFSAERLKGVDSTLKIQPAKLEDSAVYLCASSSLPETQYFGPGTRLLVL.